This T cell receptor beta chain was documented in a study of shared T cell receptors in the human thymus. Germline trimming cut 6 bases from V and 7 bases from J; bases unmatched to any gene: 5. The germline CDR1 and CDR2 sequences are SGHRS and YFSETQ. The length of the CDR3 is 15 residues. The assay was immunoSEQ multiplex PCR, and TCRdb's table has in-frame clones only and misses some. The repertoire holds over 650,000 clones, with 80% to 90% as singletons. These data also formed part of another study, on human thymus T cells.

This sequence was found in a boy under two years old with a congenital heart defect. Input material: thymocytes. The chain joins TRBV5-1 to TRBJ2-1; TRBD2 agrees at 15 bases. CDR3 residues: CASMGLAGGKNEQFF. The CDR3 DNA sequence: TGCGCCAGCATGGGACTAGCGGGGGGAAAGAATGAGCAGTTCTTC.